A single T cell receptor beta chain is shown here with its context. Its antigen remains unidentified. Assay used: immunoSEQ multiplex PCR; TCRdb lists only in-frame clones, some missing. The sample has 9,500 to 10,000 clones, about 70% seen once; the top ten hold roughly 24%. This sample was included in a study of CD4+ T cells in melanoma. General study results and limits: In melanoma, neoantigen-specific CD4+ T cells reportedly differed in differentiation state. CD8+ T cell, macrophage and B cell function reportedly correlated with neoantigen-specific CD4+ T cells.

Sequencing was performed on cells from a culture (not recorded whether cultured in vitro). The TCR comes from a human donor with melanoma.

The CDR3 sequence: CASSLGYQETQYF. CDR3 coding DNA: TGTGCCAGCAGCTTAGGGTACCAAGAGACCCAGTACTTC. The chain couples TRBV11-3 to TRBJ2-5; D gene ambiguous. From germline, CDR1 is SGHNT and CDR2 YENEEA. V dropped 1 base and J dropped 0 bases, with 3 bases sitting between them. The CDR3 extends over 13 amino acids.